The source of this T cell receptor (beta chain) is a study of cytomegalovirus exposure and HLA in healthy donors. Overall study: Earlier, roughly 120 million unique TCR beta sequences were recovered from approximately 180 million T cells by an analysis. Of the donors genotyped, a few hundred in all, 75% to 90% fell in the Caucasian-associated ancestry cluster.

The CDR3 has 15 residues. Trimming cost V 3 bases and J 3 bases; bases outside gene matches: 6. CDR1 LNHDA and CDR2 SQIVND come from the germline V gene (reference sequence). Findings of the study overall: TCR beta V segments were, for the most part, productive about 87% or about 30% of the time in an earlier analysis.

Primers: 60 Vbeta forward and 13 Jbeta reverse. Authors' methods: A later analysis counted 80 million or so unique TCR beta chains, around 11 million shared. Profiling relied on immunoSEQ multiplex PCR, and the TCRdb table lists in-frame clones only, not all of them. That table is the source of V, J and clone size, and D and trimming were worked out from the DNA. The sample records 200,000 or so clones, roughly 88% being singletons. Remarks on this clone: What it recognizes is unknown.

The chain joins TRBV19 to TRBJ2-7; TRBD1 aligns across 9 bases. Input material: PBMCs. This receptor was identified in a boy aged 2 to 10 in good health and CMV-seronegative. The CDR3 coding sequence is TGTGCCAGTAGTATTGGGACAGGGCTAAACTACGAGCAGTACTTC. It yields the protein CASSIGTGLNYEQYF.